The clone carrying this TCR beta chain was detected only a few times. There were TCR beta CDR3 regions amplified from RNA transcripts. HTBI primers were used for first-round RT-PCR of the TCR CDR3. A single record per CDR3 protein comes from TCRdb applying MiXCR to the multiplex PCR reads. Here the sample spans 470,000 or so distinct CDR3 sequences, 20% being singletons. This specimen belongs to a study of T cells in Graves' hyperthyroidism and ophthalmopathy. Sequenced input: blood. The sequence was collected from a man younger than 35 with Graves' hyperthyroidism.

The CDR3 nucleotides are TGTGCCAGCAGTTTTTGGGGGAATTCTGGGGCCAACGTCCTGACTTTC. The encoded protein is CASSFWGNSGANVLTF. The chain couples TRBV28 to TRBJ2-6; D possibly matches TRBD1 or TRBD2 (5 bases each). The CDR3 is made up of 16 amino acids. V was cut by 3 bases and J by 1 base, with 10 bases left in between. Germline V gene sequence: CDR1 MDHEN, CDR2 SYDVKM.